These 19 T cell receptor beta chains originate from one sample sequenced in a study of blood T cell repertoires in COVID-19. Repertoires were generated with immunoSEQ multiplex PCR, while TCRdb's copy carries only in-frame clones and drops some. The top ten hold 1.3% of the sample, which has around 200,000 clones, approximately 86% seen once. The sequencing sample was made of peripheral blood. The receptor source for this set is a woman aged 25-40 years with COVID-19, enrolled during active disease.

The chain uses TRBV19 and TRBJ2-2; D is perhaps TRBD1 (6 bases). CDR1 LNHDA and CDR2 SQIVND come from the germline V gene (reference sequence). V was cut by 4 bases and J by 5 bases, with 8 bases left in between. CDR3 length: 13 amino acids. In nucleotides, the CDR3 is TGTGCCAGTAGTAACAGGGCGACCGGGGAGCTGTTTTTT. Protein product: CASSNRATGELFF.

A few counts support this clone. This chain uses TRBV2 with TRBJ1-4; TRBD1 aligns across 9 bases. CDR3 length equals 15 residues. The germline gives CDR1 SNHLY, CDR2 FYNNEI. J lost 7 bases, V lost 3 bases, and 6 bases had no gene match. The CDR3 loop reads CASSEGDREIEKLFF. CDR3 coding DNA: TGTGCCAGCAGTGAGGGGGACAGGGAAATTGAAAAACTGTTTTTT.

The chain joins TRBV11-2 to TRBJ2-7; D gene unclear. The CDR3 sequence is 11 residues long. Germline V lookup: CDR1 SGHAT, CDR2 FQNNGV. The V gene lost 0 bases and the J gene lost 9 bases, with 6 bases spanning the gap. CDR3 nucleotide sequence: TGTGCCAGCAGCTTAGACCTCGGGCAGTACTTC. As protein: CASSLDLGQYF.

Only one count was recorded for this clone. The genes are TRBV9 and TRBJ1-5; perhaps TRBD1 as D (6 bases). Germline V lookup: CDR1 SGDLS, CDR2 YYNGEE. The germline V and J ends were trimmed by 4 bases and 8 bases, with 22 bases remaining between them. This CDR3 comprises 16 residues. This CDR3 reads CASSPGPGTGNKPQHF. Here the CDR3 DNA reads TGTGCCAGCAGCCCCGGGCCCGGAACAGGGAATAAGCCCCAGCATTTT.

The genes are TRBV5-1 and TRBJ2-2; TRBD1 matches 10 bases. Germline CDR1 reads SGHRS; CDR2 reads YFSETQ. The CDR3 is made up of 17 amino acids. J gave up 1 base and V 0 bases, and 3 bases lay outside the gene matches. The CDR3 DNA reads TGCGCCAGCAGCTTGGCGGGACAGGGGTGGAACACCGGGGAGCTGTTTTTT. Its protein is CASSLAGQGWNTGELFF.

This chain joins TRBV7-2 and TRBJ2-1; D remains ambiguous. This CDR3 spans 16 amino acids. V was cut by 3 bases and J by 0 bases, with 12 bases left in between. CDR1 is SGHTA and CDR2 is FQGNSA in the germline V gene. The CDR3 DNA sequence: TGTGCCAGCAGCTTGAAGAGCTCAACCTCCTACAATGAGCAGTTCTTC. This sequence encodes CASSLKSSTSYNEQFF.

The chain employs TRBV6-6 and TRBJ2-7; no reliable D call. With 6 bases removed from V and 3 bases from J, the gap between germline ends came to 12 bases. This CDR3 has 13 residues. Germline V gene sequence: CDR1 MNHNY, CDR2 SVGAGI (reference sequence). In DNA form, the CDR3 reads TGTGCCAGCAGCACTCAACCTAGCTACGAGCAGTACTTC. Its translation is CASSTQPSYEQYF.

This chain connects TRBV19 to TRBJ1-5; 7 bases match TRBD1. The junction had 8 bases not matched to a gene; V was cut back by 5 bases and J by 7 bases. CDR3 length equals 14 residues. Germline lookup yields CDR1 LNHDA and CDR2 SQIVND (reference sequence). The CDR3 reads CASSRPDRKQPQHF. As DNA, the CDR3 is TGTGCCAGTAGTCGGCCGGACAGGAAACAGCCCCAGCATTTT.

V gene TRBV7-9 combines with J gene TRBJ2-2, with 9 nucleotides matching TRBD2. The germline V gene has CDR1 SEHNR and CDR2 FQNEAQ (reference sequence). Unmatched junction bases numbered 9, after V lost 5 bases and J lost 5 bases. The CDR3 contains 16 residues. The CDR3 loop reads CASSVIAGAGTGELFF. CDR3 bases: TGTGCCAGCAGCGTTATAGCGGGAGCGGGTACCGGGGAGCTGTTTTTT.

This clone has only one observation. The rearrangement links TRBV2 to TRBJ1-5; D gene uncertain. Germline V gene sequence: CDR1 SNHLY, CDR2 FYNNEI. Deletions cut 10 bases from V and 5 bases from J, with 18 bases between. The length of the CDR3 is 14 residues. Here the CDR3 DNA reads TGTGCCACCACGGGTCCCTCAACCGATCAGCCCCAGCATTTT. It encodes CATTGPSTDQPQHF.

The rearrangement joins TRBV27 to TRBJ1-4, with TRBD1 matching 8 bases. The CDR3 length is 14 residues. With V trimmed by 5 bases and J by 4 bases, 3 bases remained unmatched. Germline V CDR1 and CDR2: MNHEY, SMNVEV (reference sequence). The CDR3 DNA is TGTGCCAGCAGTAGGACAGGGTTTAATGAAAAACTGTTTTTT. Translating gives CASSRTGFNEKLFF. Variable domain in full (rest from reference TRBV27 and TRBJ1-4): EAQVTQNPRYLITVTGKKLTVTCSQNMNHEYMSWYRQDPGLGLRQIYYSMNVEVTDKGDVPEGYKVSRKEKRNFPLILESPSPNQTSLYFCASSRTGFNEKLFFGSGTQLSVL.

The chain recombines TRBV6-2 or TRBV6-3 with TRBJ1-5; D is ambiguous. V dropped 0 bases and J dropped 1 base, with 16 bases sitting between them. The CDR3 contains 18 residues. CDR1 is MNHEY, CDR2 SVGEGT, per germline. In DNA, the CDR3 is TGTGCCAGCAGTTACTCGGGATGGACTGCACTAAGCAATCAGCCCCAGCATTTT. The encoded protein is CASSYSGWTALSNQPQHF.

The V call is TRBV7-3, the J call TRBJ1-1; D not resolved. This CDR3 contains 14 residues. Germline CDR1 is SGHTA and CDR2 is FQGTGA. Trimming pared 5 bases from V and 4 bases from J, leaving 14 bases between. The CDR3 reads CASSLQPLGTEAFF. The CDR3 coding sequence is TGTGCCAGCAGCCTACAGCCCTTGGGCACTGAAGCTTTCTTT.

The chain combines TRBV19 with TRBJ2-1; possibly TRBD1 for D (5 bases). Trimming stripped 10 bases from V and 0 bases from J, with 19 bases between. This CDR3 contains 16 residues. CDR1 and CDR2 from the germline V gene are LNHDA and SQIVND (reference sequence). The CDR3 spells CATSGLTPASYNEQFF. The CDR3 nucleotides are TGTGCCACATCAGGGTTGACACCGGCCTCCTACAATGAGCAGTTCTTC.

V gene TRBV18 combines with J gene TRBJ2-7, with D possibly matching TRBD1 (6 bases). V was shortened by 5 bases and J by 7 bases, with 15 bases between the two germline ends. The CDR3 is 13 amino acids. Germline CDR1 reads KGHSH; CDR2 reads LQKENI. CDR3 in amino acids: CASSSEDSGEQYF. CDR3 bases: TGTGCCAGCTCATCAGAGGACAGCGGAGAGCAGTACTTC. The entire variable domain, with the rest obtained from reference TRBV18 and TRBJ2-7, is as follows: NAGVMQNPRHLVRRRGQEARLRCSPMKGHSHVYWYRQLPEEGLKFMVYLQKENIIDESGMPKERFSAEFPKEGPSILRIQQVVRGDSAAYFCASSSEDSGEQYFGPGTRLTVT.

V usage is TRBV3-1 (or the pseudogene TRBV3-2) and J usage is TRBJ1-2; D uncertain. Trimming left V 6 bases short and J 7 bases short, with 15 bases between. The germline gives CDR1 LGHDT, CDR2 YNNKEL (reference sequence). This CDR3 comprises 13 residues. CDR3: CASRYGSEAGYTF. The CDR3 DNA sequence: TGTGCCAGCAGATACGGGTCGGAAGCTGGCTACACCTTC.

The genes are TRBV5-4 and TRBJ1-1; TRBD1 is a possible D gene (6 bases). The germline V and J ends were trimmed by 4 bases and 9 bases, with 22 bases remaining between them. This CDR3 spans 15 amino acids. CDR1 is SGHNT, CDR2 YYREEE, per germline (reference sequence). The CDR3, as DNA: TGTGCCAGCAGCAGGAGTAACAGGGACCGAGATAAAGCTTTCTTT. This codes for CASSRSNRDRDKAFF. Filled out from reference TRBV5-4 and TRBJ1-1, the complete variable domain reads ETGVTQSPTHLIKTRGQQVTLRCSSQSGHNTVSWYQQALGQGPQFIFQYYREEENGRGNFPPRFSGLQFPNYSSELNVNALELDDSALYLCASSRSNRDRDKAFFGQGTRLTVV.

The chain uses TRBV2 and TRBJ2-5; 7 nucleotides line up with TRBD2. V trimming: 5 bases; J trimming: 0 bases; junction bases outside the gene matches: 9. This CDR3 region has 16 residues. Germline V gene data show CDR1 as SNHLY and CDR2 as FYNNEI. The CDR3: CASSSRLAVYQETQYF. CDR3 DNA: TGTGCCAGCAGTTCCCGACTAGCAGTGTACCAAGAGACCCAGTACTTC. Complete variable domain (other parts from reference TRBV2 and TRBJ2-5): EPEVTQTPSHQVTQMGQEVILRCVPISNHLYFYWYRQILGQKVEFLVSFYNNEISEKSEIFDDQFSVERPDGSNFTLKIRSTKLEDSAMYFCASSSRLAVYQETQYFGPGTRLLVL.

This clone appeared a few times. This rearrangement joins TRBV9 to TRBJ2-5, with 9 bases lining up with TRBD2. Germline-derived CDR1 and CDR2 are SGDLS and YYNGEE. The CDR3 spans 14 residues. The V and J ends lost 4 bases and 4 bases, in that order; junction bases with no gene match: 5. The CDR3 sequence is CASSPRTSAETQYF. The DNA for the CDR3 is TGTGCCAGCAGCCCGCGGACTAGCGCAGAGACCCAGTACTTC.